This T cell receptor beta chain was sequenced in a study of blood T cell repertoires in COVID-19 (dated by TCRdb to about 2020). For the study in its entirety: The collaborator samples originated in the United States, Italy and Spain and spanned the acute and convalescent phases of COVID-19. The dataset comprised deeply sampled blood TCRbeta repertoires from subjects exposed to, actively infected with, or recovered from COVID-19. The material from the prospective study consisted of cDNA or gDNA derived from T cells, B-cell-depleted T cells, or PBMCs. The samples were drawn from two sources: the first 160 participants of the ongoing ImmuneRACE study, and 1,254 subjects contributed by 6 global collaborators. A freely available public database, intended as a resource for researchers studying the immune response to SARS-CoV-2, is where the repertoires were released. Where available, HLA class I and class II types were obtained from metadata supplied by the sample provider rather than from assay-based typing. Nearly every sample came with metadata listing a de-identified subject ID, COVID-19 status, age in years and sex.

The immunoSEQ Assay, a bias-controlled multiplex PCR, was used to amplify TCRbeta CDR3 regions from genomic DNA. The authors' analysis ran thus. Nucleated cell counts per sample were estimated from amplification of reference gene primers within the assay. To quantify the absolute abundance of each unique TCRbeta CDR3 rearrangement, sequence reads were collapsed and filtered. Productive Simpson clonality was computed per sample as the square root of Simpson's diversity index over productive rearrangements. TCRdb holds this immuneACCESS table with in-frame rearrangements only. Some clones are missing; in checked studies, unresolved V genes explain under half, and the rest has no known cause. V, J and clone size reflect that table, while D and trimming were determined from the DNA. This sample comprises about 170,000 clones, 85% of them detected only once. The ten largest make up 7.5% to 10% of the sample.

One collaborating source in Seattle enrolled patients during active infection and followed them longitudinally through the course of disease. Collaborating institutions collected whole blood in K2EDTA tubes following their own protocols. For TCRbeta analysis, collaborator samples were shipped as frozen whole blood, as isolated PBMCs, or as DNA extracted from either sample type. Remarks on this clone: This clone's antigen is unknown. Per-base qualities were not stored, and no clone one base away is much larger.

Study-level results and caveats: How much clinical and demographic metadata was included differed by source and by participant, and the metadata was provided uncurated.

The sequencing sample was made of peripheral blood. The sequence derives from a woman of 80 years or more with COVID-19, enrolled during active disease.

For the CDR3, the sequence is CASSETGLTADTQYF. DNA sequence: TGTGCCAGCAGCGAGACAGGGTTAACCGCAGATACGCAGTATTTT. The rearrangement combines TRBV9 with TRBJ2-3; TRBD1 agrees with 7 junctional bases. Including the terminal cysteine and phenylalanine, the CDR3 comprises 15 residues. The entry retains the CDR3 DNA only, 45 bases that are in frame from base 1. Via the germline V gene, CDR1 is SGDLS and CDR2 YYNGEE. V loses 3 bases at its end and J loses 4 bases; junction bases beyond the gene matches: 8. Outside the CDR3, residues come from the reference TRBV9 and TRBJ2-3 proteins, so the full variable domain is: DSGVTQTPKHLITATGQRVTLRCSPRSGDLSVYWYQQSLDQGLQFLIQYYNGEERAKGNILERFSAQQFPDLHSELNLSSLELGDSALYFCASSETGLTADTQYFGPGTRLTVL.